This entry features one T cell receptor beta chain sequence. Ten or more counts support this clonotype. Its antigen has not been determined. Nothing much larger sits one base from this clone, and base qualities are not available. The instrument given in TCRdb is Illumina HiSeq 1500. TCRdb applied fastp at Q25 and MiXCR to the public reads, then kept only in-frame beta chains. Rows are unified per CDR3 protein, each entry keeping the most common DNA and genes. In all, the sample holds under 300,000 distinct CDR3 sequences, and approximately 17% of those were seen once. Around 47% of the sample lies in the top ten. These data originate in a study of T cell repertoires in cytomegalovirus infection (dated by TCRdb to between 2019 and 2020). With regard to the full study: Because public TCR beta signatures pointed to carriage of CMV infection together with the matching HLA type, the HLA type of each donor mattered for the analysis.

Broader findings and caveats from the paper: In both this cohort and an independent cohort of 352 donors, the cumulative frequency of public TCR beta family members distinguished carriers of CMV infection plus the relevant HLA type. The ex vivo response was dominated by HLA-C-restricted CMV-specific TCR beta clonotypes, which also provided the single most frequent clonotype in two of eight donors.

The sequenced material came from CD8+ T cells from PBMCs. The sequence derives from a human donor in good health (CMV status not recorded). Some clones in this sample may be carry-over from other donors' samples.

Here is the DNA: TGTGCCAGCAGCAACGGGCCCGGGACTAGCGGATCCGATACGCAGTATTTT. The resulting protein is CASSNGPGTSGSDTQYF. The rearranged segments are TRBV28 and TRBJ2-3; TRBD2 agrees with 11 junctional bases. CDR1 MDHEN and CDR2 SYDVKM are derived from the germline V gene. Compared with germline, V lacks 6 bases and J lacks 6 bases; bases without a gene match: 14. From its cysteine to its phenylalanine, the CDR3 spans 17 amino acids. Of all the DNA, just the CDR3 is kept, 51 bases in frame from base 1.